This TCR beta chain originates from a study of blood T cell repertoires in COVID-19. About the research overall: Acute and convalescent COVID-19 samples came from the United States, Italy and Spain. Sources were T cells, B-cell-depleted T cells, or PBMCs; the material itself was cDNA or gDNA.

In the source study's methods: By means of reference gene primer amplification, nucleated cell counts were estimated. Here immunoSEQ multiplex PCR was the method, and the copy in TCRdb shows in-frame clones only, minus some. Clone size and V and J calls were adopted from that table, with D and trimming inferred from the DNA. The sample holds some 350,000 clones; 89% are singletons and the top ten take approximately 3%. Patients from Seattle were sampled longitudinally, starting during active infection. V was shortened by 0 bases and J by 0 bases, with 6 bases between the two germline ends. CDR1 is SGDLS and CDR2 is YYNGEE in the germline V gene. The CDR3 extends over 14 amino acids.

The sequence derives from a woman in her twenties or thirties with COVID-19, enrolled during active disease. Specimen: peripheral blood. The V and J genes are TRBV9 and TRBJ1-1; D is uncertain. CDR3: CASSVGSMNTEAFF. The CDR3 nucleotides are TGTGCCAGCAGCGTAGGGAGCATGAACACTGAAGCTTTCTTT.